This TCR beta chain was sequenced during a study of T cells in Graves' hyperthyroidism and ophthalmopathy (dated by TCRdb to about 2019). Notes on the research overall: Peripheral blood was sampled at the time of initial diagnosis, prior to any treatment. To identify TCR V-J signatures that set the groups apart, the researchers used a discovery cohort of more than 95 patients, made up of 40 to 45 with Graves' ophthalmopathy and 57 with stable Graves' hyperthyroidism. An independent validation cohort of 18 to 20 hyperthyroidism patients and 17 patients who later progressed to ophthalmopathy tested prospective prediction of ophthalmopathy. The approximately 90 discovery patients were divided at random into training and test sets in a 7:3 ratio. Thyroid tissue and blood T-cell repertoires from more than five Graves' hyperthyroidism patients were also compared in the study. After sampling, hyperthyroidism patients received methimazole starting at 30 mg daily, and ophthalmopathy patients received high-dose intravenous methylprednisolone. According to the paper, TCR Vbeta CDR3 sequencing was carried out on 135 peripheral blood samples, which came from fewer than 50 ophthalmopathy, approximately 78 hyperthyroidism and roughly 17 progressor patients.

The TCR beta CDR3 regions were amplified from RNA transcripts. The first round of RT-PCR for the TCR CDR3 was performed with the HTBI primer set and the Qiagen OneStep RT-PCR kit. Libraries were constructed in a second round of multiplex PCR, after which size selection and purification were carried out. Sequencing of the libraries was done on an Illumina HiSeq2000 using paired-end 100 bp reads. The paper's data handling went like this. SOAPnuke was used to process the raw data, throwing out any read that contained adapters or uncalled bases, had a mean Phred below 15, or lacked an exact constant-primer or identifier match. High-quality paired reads were merged with COPE v1.2.5, and unique nucleotide sequences were defined as clonotypes. MiTCR v1.1 was used to align the clonotypes against IMGT TRBV, TRBD and TRBJ reference segments. The analysis was restricted to V-J combinations with a frequency above 0.0001, which together covered about 99% of the repertoires. A TCS score was defined as the ratio between F50 (clonal expansion) and ExV (chaos), using BLOSUM62-based TCRdist between CDR3 peptides within each V-J. Welch's t-statistics and random forest reduced 500 to 550 V-J features to under 15, which were used in a naive Bayes classifier (R e1071). TCRdb trimmed public reads at Q25 via fastp, called clones via MiXCR and kept in-frame beta chains. Entries are consolidated by CDR3 protein sequence, retaining the most common genes and DNA. The authors' filters were not applied to this entry. The sample table contains 620,000 or so distinct CDR3 sequences; only one count was recorded for about 14% of them. About 12% of the sample comes from the top ten.

What the authors observed across the whole study: During validation, the model predicted progression to ophthalmopathy a median of approximately six months ahead of onset, with roughly 65% sensitivity and around 72% specificity. A model built on a 13 V-J signature distinguished ophthalmopathy from stable hyperthyroidism, reaching 85% to 90% sensitivity and 81.08% specificity in cross-validation and 80%/75% in testing. Most expanded thyroid clonotypes (frequency above 0.001) were also detected in blood, a finding suggesting that blood repertoires may reflect thyroid immune responses. Sample size was not statistically predetermined, and investigators were not blinded to group allocation.

There are many counts of this clonotype. It has no known antigen specificity. There are no base qualities to consult, and no much larger clone falls within one base. Ophthalmopathy patients had moderately to severely active disease, Clinical Activity Score of at least 3, NOSPECS grade of at least 4, and duration under 3 months. The study excluded patients with uncontrolled infections, other autoimmune diseases, pregnancy or lactation. Diagnoses were based on clinical symptoms, serum thyroxine and TRAb, thyroid ultrasound and orbital computed tomography. Ficoll-Paque density gradient centrifugation was used to isolate PBMCs from under 11 ml of fresh peripheral blood. Trizol reagent was used to extract total RNA, and RNA quality was then checked on an Agilent 2100 Bioanalyzer. The sequencing sample was made of blood. The sequence was collected from a woman aged 45-65 years with Graves' ophthalmopathy.

Here is the DNA: TGTGCCAGCAGCTTAGCGGGAGGTTCCGGTACTTTC. It is translated as CASSLAGGSGTF. The chain joins TRBV7-2 to TRBJ2-6; a tentative D match to TRBD2 spans 6 bases. The CDR3 spans 12 residues, from the cysteine through the phenylalanine. Only the CDR3 DNA stays, 36 bases, in frame from base 1. For CDR1 and CDR2, the germline V gene lists SGHTA and FQGNSA. V gives up 0 bases and J gives up 19 bases, and the segment between their germline ends measures 13 bases. Where the CDR3 stops, the reference TRBV7-2 and TRBJ2-6 genes take over; the full variable domain is GAGVSQSPSNKVTEKGKDVELRCDPISGHTALYWYRQSLGQGLEFLIYFQGNSAPDKSGLPSDRFSAERTGGSVSTLTIQRTQQEDSAVYLCASSLAGGSGTFGAGSRLTVL.